The clone carrying this T cell receptor beta chain was detected only a few times. Its target is not known. This CDR3 is 14 amino acids long. In germline, CDR1 is ENHRY, CDR2 SYGVKD. With 0 bases removed from V and 5 bases from J, the gap between germline ends came to 11 bases. The entry originates in a study of STAT5B mutations in CD4+ large granular lymphocyte leukemia. The survey-level immunoSEQ assay was used. Some clones are missing from TCRdb's copy, which holds only in-frame ones; the method was immunoSEQ multiplex PCR. The sample has some 30,000 clones, 78% seen once. The study's findings and limits: TRBV06-family usage was enriched in top patient clones (8/27) versus controls (2/35). The CD4+ versus CD8+ T-LGLL clonality difference may reflect limited sample size.

Sequencing input: CD4+ T cells from blood buffy coats. V is TRBV10-3 and J is TRBJ2-7; TRBD1 is a possible D gene (5 bases). The clonotype was recovered from a human donor in good health. CDR3 in DNA: TGTGCCATCAGTGAGTCCACAGGTCAGAACGAGCAGTACTTC. Encoded protein: CAISESTGQNEQYF.